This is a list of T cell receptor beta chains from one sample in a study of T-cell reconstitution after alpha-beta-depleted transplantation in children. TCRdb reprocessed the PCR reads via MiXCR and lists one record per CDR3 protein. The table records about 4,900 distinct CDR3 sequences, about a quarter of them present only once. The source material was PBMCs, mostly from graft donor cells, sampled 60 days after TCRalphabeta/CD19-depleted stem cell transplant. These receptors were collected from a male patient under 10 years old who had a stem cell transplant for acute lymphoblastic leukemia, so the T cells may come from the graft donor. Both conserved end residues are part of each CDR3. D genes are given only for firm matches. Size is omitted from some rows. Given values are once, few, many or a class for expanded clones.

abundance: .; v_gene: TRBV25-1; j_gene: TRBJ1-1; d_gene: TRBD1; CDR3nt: TGTGCCAGCAGTGAGTTAGACAGGGGATTTCGGGCTTTCTTT; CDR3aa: CASSELDRGFRAFF
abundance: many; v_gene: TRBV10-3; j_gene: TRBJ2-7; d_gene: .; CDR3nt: TGTGCCGCCAAACCTAGGGGCGGGGCCTACGAGCAGTACTTC; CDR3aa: CAAKPRGGAYEQYF
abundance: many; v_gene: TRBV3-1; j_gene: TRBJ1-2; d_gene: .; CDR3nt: TGTGCCAGCAGCCAGGGGGTGGCAGGGAACTATGGCTACACCTTC; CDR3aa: CASSQGVAGNYGYTF
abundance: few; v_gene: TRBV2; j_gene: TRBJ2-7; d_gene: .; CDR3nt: TGTGCCAGCGGCAGGACTAACTACGAGCAGTACTTC; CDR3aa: CASGRTNYEQYF
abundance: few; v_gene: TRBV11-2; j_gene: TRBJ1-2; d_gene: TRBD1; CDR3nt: TGTGCCAGCAGCTTGACAGGGAATACTTTTAACTATGGCTACACCTTC; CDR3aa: CASSLTGNTFNYGYTF
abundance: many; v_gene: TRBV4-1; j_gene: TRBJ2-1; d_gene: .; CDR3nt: TGCGCCAGCGGGGCCTACAATGAGCAGTTCTTC; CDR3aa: CASGAYNEQFF
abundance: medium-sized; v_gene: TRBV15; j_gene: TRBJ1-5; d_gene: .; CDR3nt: TGTGCCACCAGCAGAGATCTAGCCTCGGCGAGCAATCAGCCCCAGCATTTT; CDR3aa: CATSRDLASASNQPQHF
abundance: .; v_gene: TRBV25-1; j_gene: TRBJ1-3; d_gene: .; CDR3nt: TGTGCCAGCGGCTCCGGGCTCTCTGGAAACACCATATATTTT; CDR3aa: CASGSGLSGNTIYF
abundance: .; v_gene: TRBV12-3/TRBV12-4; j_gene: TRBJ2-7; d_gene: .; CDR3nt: TGTGCCAGCAGTTTCCTGGCTTCCTACGAGCAGTACTTC; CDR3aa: CASSFLASYEQYF
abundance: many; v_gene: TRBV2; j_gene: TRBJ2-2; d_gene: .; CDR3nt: TGTGCCACCCAATCTATAAATCCCGGGGAGCTGTTTTTT; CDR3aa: CATQSINPGELFF
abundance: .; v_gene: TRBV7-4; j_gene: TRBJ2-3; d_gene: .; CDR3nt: TGTGCCTGCAGCTTATCCAATTGGTGGGAGGAGACCACAGATACGCAGTATTTT; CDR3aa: CACSLSNWWEETTDTQYF
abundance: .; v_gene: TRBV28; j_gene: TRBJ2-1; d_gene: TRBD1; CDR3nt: TGTGCCAGCAGTTTATGGGACAGGGGAGGGATTGAGCAGTTCTTC; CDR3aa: CASSLWDRGGIEQFF
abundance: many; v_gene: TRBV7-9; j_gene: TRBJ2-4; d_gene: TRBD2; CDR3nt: TGTGCCAGCAAACTAGCGGGAGGAAGGAACATTCAGTACTTC; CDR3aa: CASKLAGGRNIQYF
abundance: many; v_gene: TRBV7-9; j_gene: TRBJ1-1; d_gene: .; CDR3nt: TGTGCCAGCAGCCCCGGGGGGCCCATGAACACTGAAGCTTTCTTT; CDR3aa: CASSPGGPMNTEAFF
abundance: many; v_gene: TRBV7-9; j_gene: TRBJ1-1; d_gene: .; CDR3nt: TGTGCCATCTCCGATCTTTACACTGAAGCTTTCTTT; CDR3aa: CAISDLYTEAFF
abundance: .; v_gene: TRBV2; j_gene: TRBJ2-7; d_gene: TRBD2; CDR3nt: TGTGCCAGCAGTTTTCTAGCGGGACCCTACGAGCAGTACTTC; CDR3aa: CASSFLAGPYEQYF
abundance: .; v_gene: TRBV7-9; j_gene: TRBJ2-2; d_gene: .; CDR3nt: TGTGCCAGCAGCTACCGAGGGGGAGGGACCGGCGGGGAGCTGTTTTTT; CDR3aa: CASSYRGGGTGGELFF
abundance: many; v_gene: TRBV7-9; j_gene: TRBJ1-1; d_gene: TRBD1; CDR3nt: TGTGCCAGCAGCCAACAGGGGAGACCTGAAGCTTTCTTT; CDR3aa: CASSQQGRPEAFF
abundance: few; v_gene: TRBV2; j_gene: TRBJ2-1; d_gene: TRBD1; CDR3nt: TGTGCCTTCTGTCCTTTGGGACAGATATACAATGAGCAGTTCTTC; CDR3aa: CAFCPLGQIYNEQFF
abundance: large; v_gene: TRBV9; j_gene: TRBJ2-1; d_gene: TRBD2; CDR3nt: TGTGCCAGCAGCGTGGGACTAGCGGGAGAAATGGATGAGCAGTTCTTC; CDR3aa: CASSVGLAGEMDEQFF
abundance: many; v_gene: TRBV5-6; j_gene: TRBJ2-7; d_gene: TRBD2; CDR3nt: TGTGCCAGCAGCTCCCGGACTAGCGGGATTATCGAGCAGTACTTC; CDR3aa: CASSSRTSGIIEQYF
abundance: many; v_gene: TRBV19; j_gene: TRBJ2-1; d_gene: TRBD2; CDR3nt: TGTGCCAGTAGTATAGACAGACTCGGATCGGCGGGAGAGGACAATGAGCAGTTCTTC; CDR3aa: CASSIDRLGSAGEDNEQFF
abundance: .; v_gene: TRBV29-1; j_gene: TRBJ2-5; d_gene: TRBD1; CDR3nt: TGCAGCGTTGGAGGGACAGGCCAAGAGACCCAGTACTTC; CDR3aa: CSVGGTGQETQYF
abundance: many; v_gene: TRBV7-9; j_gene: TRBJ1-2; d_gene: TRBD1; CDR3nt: TGTGCCAGCAGCTTACTCATAGGGGGCGCCTCACGGAACTATGGCTACACCTTC; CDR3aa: CASSLLIGGASRNYGYTF
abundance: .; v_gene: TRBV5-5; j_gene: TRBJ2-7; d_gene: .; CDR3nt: TGTGCCATCAGCCCCGGTGGGCTGGGCGAGCAGTACTTC; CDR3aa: CAISPGGLGEQYF
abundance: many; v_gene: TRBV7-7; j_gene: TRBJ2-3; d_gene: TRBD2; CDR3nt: TGTGCTAGCAGCTTACCCTATCCGAGGACTAGCGTCACAGATACGCAGTATTTT; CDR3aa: CASSLPYPRTSVTDTQYF
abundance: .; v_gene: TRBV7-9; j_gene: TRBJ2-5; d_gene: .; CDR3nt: TGTGCCAGCAGCGAGGACTGGAAGAATCCAGAGACCCAGTACTTC; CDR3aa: CASSEDWKNPETQYF
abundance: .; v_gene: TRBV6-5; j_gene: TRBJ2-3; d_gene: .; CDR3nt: TGTGCCAGCAGTTTGTACGGGGTTAGCACAGATACGCAGTATTTT; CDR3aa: CASSLYGVSTDTQYF
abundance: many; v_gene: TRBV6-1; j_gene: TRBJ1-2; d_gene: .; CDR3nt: TGTGCCAGCAGTAAAACAGGGAACTATGGCTACACCTTC; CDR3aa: CASSKTGNYGYTF
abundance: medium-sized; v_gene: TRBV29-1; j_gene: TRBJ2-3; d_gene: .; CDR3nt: TGCAGCGTTGAAGTCGGCACAGATACGCAGTATTTT; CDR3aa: CSVEVGTDTQYF
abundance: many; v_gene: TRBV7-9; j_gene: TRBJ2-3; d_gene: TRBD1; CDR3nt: TGTGCCAGCAGCGACAGGGACAAGTGGGATACGCAGTATTTT; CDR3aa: CASSDRDKWDTQYF
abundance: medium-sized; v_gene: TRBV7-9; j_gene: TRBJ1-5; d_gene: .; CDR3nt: TGTGCCAGCAGCCCCGTCGATAGCAATCAGCCCCAGCATTTT; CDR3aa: CASSPVDSNQPQHF
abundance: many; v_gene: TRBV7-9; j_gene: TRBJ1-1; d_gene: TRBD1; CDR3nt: TGTGCCAGCAGCATACAGGGGTGGAGCACTGAAGCTTTCTTT; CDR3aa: CASSIQGWSTEAFF
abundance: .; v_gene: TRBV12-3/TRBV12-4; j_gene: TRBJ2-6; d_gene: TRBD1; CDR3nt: TGTGCCAGCAGTCCCAGGGGGCAGGTGGTTCTCGGGGCCAACGTCCTGACTTTC; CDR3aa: CASSPRGQVVLGANVLTF
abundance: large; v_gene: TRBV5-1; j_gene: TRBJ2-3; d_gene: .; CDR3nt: TGCGCCAGCAGCGTAGCGGCCAGCACAGATACGCAGTATTTT; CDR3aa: CASSVAASTDTQYF
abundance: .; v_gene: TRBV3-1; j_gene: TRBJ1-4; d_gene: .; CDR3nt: TGTGCCAGCAGCCACAAATATGAAAAACTGTTTTTT; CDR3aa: CASSHKYEKLFF
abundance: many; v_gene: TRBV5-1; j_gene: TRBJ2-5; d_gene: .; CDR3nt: TGCGCCAGCAGCTTGACTTCAGGGTTGCGGCAAGAGACCCAGTACTTC; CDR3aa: CASSLTSGLRQETQYF
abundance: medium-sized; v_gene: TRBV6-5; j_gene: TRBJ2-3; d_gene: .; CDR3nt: TGTGCCAGCAGTTACTACGGGGTCGAGGATACGCAGTATTTT; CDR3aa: CASSYYGVEDTQYF
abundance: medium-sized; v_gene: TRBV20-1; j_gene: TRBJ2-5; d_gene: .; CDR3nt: TGCAGTGCTAGAGATCAGGGTTTGGGTGTAGAGGGGACCCAGTACTTC; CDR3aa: CSARDQGLGVEGTQYF
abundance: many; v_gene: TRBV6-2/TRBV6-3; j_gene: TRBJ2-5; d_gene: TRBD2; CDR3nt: TGTGCCAGCAGTTATCAGGGTAGCGGGAGGCGGGAGACCCAGTACTTC; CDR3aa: CASSYQGSGRRETQYF
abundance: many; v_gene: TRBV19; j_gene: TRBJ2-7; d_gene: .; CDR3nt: TGTGCCAGTAGTCCAACAGGGTCCTACGAGCAGTACTTC; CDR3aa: CASSPTGSYEQYF
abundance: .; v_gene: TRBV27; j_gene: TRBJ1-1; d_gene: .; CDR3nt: TGTGCCAGCAGCGCAGGGGTCTACACTGAAGCTTTCTTT; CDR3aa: CASSAGVYTEAFF
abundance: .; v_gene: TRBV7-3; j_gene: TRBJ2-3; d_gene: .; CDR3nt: TGTGCCAGCAGCTTTGCTACCAGAGATACGCAGTATTTT; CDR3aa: CASSFATRDTQYF
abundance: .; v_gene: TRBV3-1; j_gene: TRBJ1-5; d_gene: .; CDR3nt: TGTGCCAGCAGCCAACGAGACAGCTCTCAGCCCCAGCATTTT; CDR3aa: CASSQRDSSQPQHF
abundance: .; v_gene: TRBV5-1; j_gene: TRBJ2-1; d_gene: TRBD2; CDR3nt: TGCGCCAGCAGCTTGATAGCGGGGGGGTCTCTCAATGAGCAGTTCTTC; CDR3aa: CASSLIAGGSLNEQFF
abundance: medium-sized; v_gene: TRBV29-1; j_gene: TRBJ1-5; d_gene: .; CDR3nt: TGCAGCGTTTCCGACGGGGATAGCAATCAGCCCCAGCATTTT; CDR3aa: CSVSDGDSNQPQHF
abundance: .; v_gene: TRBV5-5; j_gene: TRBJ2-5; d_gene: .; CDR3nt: TGTGCCAGCAGCTTAGTAACGTCGCAAGAGACCCAGTACTTC; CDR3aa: CASSLVTSQETQYF
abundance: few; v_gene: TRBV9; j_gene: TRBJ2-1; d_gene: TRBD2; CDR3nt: TGTGCCAGCAGCAATCCGGGACTAGCGGGAGACAATGAGCAGTTCTTC; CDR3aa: CASSNPGLAGDNEQFF
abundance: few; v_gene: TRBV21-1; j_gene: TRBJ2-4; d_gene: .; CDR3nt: TGTGCCAGCAGCAACAGTAGGTGTATAGGGGCCAAAAACATTCAGTACTTC; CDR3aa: CASSNSRCIGAKNIQYF
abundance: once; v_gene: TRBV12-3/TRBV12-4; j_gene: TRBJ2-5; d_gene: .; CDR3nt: TGTGCCAGCAGTTTAGGGGGCCCAGAGACCCAGTACTTC; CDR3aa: CASSLGGPETQYF
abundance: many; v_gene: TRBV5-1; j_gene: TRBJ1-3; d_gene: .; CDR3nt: TGCGCCAGCAGCCCCGCGGCGAGCTCTGGAAACACCATATATTTT; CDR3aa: CASSPAASSGNTIYF
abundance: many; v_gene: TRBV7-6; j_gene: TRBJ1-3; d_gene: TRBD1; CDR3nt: TGTGCCAGCAGCTCCGGGACAGCGAGTTCTGGAAACACCATATATTTT; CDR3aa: CASSSGTASSGNTIYF
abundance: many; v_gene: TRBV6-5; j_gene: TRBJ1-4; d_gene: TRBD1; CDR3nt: TGTGCCAGCAGTCTCACAGGGGGGATTCGAGAAAAACTGTTTTTT; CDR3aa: CASSLTGGIREKLFF
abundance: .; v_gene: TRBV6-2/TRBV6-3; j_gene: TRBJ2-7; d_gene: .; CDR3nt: TGTGCCAGCAGGTCAGTCCCCTACGAGCAGTACTTC; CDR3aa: CASRSVPYEQYF